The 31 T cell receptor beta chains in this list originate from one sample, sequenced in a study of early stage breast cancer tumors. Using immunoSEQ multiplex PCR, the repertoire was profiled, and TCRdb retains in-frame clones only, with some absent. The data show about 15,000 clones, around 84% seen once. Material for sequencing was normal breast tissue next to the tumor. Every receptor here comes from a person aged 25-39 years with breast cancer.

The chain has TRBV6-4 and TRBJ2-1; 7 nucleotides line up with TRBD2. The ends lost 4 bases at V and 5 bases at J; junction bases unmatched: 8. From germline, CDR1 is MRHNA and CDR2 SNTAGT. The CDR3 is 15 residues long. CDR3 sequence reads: CASSVLAGVNNEQFF. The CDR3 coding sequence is TGTGCCAGCAGTGTACTCGCGGGAGTAAACAATGAGCAGTTCTTC.

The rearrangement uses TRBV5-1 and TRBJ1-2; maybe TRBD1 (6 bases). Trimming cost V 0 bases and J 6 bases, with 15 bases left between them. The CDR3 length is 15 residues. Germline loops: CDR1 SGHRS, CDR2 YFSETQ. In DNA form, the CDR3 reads TGCGCCAGCAGCTTGGAACAGGGTTTGGTGCATGGCTACACCTTC. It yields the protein CASSLEQGLVHGYTF. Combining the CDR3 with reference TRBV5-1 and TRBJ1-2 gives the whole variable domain KAGVTQTPRYLIKTRGQQVTLSCSPISGHRSVSWYQQTPGQGLQFLFEYFSETQRNKGNFPGRFSGRQFSNSRSEMNVSTLELGDSALYLCASSLEQGLVHGYTFGSGTRLTVV.

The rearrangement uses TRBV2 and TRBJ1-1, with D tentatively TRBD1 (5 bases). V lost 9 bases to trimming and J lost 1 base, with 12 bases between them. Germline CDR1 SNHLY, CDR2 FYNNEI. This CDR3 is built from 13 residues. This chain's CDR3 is CASPGRQNTEAFF. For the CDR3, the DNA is TGTGCCAGTCCGGGACGGCAGAACACTGAAGCTTTCTTT.

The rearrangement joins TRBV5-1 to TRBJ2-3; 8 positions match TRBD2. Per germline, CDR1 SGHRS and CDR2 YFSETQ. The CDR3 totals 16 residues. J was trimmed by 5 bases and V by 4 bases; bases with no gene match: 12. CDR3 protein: CASSPLAAAGQDTQYF. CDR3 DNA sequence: TGCGCCAGCAGCCCACTAGCGGCAGCTGGTCAAGATACGCAGTATTTT. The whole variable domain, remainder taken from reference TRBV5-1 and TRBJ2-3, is KAGVTQTPRYLIKTRGQQVTLSCSPISGHRSVSWYQQTPGQGLQFLFEYFSETQRNKGNFPGRFSGRQFSNSRSEMNVSTLELGDSALYLCASSPLAAAGQDTQYFGPGTRLTVL.

The CDR3 coding sequence is TGTGCCAGCAGTTTAACAACTAGCGGGAGTAACAATGAGCAGTTCTTC. It is translated as CASSLTTSGSNNEQFF. The chain recombines TRBV27 with TRBJ2-1, with 11 nucleotides matching TRBD2. V lost 2 bases, J lost 5 bases, and 5 bases stayed unmatched. Per the germline V gene, CDR1 is MNHEY and CDR2 is SMNVEV (reference sequence). This CDR3 is built from 16 residues.

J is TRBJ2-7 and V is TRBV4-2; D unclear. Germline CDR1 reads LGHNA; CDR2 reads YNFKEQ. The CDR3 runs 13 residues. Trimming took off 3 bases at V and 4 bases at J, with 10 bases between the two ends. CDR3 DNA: TGTGCCAGCAGCCATCCAGGTGGGTACGAGCAGTACTTC. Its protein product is CASSHPGGYEQYF.

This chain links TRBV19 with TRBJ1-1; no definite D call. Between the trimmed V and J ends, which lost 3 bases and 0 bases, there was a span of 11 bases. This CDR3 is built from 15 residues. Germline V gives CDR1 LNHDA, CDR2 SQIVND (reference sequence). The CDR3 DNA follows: TGTGCCAGTAGTATTTTAGGGTTCATGAACACTGAAGCTTTCTTT. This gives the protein CASSILGFMNTEAFF. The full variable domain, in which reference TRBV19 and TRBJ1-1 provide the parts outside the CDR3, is DGGITQSPKYLFRKEGQNVTLSCEQNLNHDAMYWYRQDPGQGLRLIYYSQIVNDFQKGDIAEGYSVSREKKESFPLTVTSAQKNPTAFYLCASSILGFMNTEAFFGQGTRLTVV.

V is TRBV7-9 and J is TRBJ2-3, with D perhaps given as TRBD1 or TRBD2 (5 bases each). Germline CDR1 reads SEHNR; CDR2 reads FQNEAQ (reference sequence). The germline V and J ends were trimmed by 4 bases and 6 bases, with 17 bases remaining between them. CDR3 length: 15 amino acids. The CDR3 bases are TGTGCCAGCAGCTGGGGACCCCAGGGTCCCGATACGCAGTATTTT. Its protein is CASSWGPQGPDTQYF.

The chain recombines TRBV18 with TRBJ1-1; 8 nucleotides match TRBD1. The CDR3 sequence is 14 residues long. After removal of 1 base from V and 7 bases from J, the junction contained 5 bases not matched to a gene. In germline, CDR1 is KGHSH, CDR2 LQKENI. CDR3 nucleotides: TGTGCCAGCTCACCACGGCAGGGGGCGGGTGAAGCTTTCTTT. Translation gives CASSPRQGAGEAFF. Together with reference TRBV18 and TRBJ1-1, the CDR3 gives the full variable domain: NAGVMQNPRHLVRRRGQEARLRCSPMKGHSHVYWYRQLPEEGLKFMVYLQKENIIDESGMPKERFSAEFPKEGPSILRIQQVVRGDSAAYFCASSPRQGAGEAFFGQGTRLTVV.

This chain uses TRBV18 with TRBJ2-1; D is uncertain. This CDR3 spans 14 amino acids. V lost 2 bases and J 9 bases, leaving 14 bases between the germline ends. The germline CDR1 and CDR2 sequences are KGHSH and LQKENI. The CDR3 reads CASSPKGIGSEQFF. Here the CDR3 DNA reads TGTGCCAGCTCACCAAAAGGTATTGGTTCTGAGCAGTTCTTC. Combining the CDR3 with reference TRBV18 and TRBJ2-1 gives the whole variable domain NAGVMQNPRHLVRRRGQEARLRCSPMKGHSHVYWYRQLPEEGLKFMVYLQKENIIDESGMPKERFSAEFPKEGPSILRIQQVVRGDSAAYFCASSPKGIGSEQFFGPGTRLTVL.

The chain's CDR3 is CASSEPGLPNTGELFF. CDR3 DNA sequence: TGCGCCAGCAGTGAACCGGGACTTCCGAACACCGGGGAGCTGTTTTTT. This chain connects TRBV10-1 to TRBJ2-2; tentative D call: TRBD2 (6 bases). CDR3 length: 16 residues. Trimming left V 3 bases short and J 0 bases short, with 11 bases between. CDR1 is WNHNN, CDR2 SYGVQD, per germline (reference sequence).

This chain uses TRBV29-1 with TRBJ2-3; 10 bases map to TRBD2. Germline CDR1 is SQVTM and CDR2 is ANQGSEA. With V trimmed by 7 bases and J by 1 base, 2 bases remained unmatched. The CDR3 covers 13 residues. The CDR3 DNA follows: TGCAGCGGACTAGCGGGTCGCACAGATACGCAGTATTTT. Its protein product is CSGLAGRTDTQYF.

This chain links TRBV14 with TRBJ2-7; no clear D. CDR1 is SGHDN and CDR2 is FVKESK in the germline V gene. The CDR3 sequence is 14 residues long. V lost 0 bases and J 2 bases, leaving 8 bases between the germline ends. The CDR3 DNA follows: TGTGCCAGCAGCCAAGATATCTTTGCCTACGAGCAGTACTTC. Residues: CASSQDIFAYEQYF.

This chain's CDR3 is CASSPDYSGSYEQYF. The CDR3 DNA reads as TGTGCCAGCAGCCCCGATTATAGCGGGAGCTACGAGCAGTACTTC. V usage is TRBV4-2 and J usage is TRBJ2-7, with 9 bases matching TRBD2. CDR3 length: 15 residues. The V segment lost 4 bases and the J segment 3 bases; nucleotides outside the gene matches: 7. In germline, CDR1 is LGHNA, CDR2 YNFKEQ.

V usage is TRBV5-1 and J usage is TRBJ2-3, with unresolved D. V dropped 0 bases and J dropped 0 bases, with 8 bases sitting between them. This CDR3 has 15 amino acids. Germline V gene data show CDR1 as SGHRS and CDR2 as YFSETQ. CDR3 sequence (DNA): TGCGCCAGCAGCTTGGCCATACTGAGCACAGATACGCAGTATTTT. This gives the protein CASSLAILSTDTQYF.

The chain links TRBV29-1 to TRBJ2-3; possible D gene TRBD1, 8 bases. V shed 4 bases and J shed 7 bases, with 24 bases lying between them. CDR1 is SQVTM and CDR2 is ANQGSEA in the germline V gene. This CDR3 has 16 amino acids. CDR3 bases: TGCAGCGTTGGGGGGAGGGGCAGGGGGCCGCTGAATACGCAGTATTTT. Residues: CSVGGRGRGPLNTQYF.

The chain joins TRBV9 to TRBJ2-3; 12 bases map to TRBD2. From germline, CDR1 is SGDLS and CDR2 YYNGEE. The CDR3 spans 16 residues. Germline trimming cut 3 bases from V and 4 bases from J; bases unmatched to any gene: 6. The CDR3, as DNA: TGTGCCAGCAGCGGACCAGGACTAGCGGGATCAGATACGCAGTATTTT. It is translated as CASSGPGLAGSDTQYF.

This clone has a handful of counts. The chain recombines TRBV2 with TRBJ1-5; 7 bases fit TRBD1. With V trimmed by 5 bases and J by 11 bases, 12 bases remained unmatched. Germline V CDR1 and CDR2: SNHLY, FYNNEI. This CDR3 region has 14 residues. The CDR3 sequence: CASSLRDSSVAQHF. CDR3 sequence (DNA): TGTGCCAGCAGTCTTCGGGACAGCTCCGTGGCCCAGCATTTT.

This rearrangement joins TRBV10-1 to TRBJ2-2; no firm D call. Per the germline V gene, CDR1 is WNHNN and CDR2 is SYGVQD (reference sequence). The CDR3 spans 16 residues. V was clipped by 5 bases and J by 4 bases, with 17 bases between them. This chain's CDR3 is CASSPLRTDFTGELFF. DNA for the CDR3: TGCGCCAGCAGTCCTCTTCGGACGGATTTCACCGGGGAGCTGTTTTTT.

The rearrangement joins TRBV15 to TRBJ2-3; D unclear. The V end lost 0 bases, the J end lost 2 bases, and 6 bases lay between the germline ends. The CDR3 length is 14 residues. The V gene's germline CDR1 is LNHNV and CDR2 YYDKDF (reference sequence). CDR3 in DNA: TGTGCCACCAGCAGAGATCTGAACACAGATACGCAGTATTTT. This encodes CATSRDLNTDTQYF.

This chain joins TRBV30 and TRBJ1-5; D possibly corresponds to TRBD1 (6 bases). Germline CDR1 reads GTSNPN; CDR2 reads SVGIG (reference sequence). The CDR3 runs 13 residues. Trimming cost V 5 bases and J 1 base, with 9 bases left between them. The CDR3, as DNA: TGTGCCTGGGCACAGGGAAGCAATCAGCCCCAGCATTTT. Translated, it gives CAWAQGSNQPQHF.

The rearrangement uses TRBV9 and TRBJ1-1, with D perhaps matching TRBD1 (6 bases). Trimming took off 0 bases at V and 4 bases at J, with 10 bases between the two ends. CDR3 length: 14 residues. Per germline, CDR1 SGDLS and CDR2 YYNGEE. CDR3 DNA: TGTGCCAGCAGCGTAGCTAGGGGGGGCACTGAAGCTTTCTTT. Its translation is CASSVARGGTEAFF.

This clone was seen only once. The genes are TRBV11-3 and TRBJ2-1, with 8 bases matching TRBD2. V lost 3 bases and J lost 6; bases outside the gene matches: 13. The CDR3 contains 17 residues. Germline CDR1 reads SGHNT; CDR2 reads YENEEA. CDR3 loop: CASSLRGDSGASNEQFF. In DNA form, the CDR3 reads TGTGCCAGCAGCTTGCGAGGAGATAGCGGGGCGAGCAATGAGCAGTTCTTC.

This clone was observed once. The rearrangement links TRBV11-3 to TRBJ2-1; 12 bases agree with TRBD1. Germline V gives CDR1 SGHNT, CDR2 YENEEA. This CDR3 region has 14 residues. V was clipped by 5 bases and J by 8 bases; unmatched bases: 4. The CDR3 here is CASSRRDRGHEQFF. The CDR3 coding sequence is TGTGCCAGCAGCCGCCGGGACAGGGGGCATGAGCAGTTCTTC. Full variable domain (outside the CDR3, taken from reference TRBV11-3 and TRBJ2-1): EAGVVQSPRYKIIEKKQPVAFWCNPISGHNTLYWYLQNLGQGPELLIRYENEEAVDDSQLPKDRFSAERLKGVDSTLKIQPAELGDSAVYLCASSRRDRGHEQFFGPGTRLTVL.

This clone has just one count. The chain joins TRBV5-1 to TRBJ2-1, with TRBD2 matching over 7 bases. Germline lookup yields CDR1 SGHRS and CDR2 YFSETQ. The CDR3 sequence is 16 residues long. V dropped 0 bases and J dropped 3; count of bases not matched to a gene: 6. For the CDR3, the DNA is TGCGCCAGCAGCTTGGTTGGGACTATAGACTACAATGAGCAGTTCTTC. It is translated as CASSLVGTIDYNEQFF.

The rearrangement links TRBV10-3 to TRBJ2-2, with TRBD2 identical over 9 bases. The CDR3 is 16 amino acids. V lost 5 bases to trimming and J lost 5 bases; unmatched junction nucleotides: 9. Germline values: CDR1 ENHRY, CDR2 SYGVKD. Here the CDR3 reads CAISLLGTSNTGELFF. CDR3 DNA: TGTGCCATCAGTTTGCTCGGGACTAGCAATACCGGGGAGCTGTTTTTT.

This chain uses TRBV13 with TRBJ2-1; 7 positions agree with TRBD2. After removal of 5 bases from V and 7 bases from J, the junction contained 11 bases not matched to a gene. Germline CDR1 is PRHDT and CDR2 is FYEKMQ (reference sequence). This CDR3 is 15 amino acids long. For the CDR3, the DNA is TGTGCCAGCAGCCACTATCAGGTGGGAGGGAATGAGCAGTTCTTC. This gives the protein CASSHYQVGGNEQFF.

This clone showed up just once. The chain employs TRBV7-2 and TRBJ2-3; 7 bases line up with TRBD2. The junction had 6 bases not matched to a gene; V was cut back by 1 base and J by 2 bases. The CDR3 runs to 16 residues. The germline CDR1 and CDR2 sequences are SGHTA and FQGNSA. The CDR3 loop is CASSLVGGDSTDTQYF. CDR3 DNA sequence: TGTGCCAGCAGCTTAGTGGGAGGGGACTCCACAGATACGCAGTATTTT.

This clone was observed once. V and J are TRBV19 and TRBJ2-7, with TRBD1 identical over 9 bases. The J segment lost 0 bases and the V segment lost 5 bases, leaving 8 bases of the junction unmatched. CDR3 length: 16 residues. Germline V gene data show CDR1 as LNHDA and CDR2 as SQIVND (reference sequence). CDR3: CASSAGTGYSSYEQYF. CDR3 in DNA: TGTGCCAGTAGTGCCGGGACAGGGTATAGCTCCTACGAGCAGTACTTC.

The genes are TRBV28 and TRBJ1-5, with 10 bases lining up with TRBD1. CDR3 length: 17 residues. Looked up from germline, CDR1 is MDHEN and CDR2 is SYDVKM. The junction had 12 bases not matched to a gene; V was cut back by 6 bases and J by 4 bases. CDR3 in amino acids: CASSSGRDRGSNQPQHF. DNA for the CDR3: TGTGCCAGCAGCTCTGGACGGGACAGGGGTTCAAATCAGCCCCAGCATTTT.

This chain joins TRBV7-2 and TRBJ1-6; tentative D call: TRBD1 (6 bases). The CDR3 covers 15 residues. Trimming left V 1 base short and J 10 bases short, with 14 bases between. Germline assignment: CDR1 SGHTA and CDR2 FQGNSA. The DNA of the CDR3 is TGTGCCAGCAGCTTAGTTGCAGGGGTCGAATCACCCCTCCACTTT. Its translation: CASSLVAGVESPLHF.